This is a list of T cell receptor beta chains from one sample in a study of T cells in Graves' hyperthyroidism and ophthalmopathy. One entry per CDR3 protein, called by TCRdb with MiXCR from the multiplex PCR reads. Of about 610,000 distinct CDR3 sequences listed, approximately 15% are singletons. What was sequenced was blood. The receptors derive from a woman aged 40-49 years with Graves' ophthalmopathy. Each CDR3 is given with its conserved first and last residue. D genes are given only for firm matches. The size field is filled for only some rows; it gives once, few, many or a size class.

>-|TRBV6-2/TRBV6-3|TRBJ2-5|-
CASRGLLQETQYF
TGTGCCAGCAGAGGACTCCTTCAAGAGACCCAGTACTTC
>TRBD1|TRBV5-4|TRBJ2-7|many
CASSRTGTGGDEQYF
TGTGCCAGCAGCCGAACCGGGACAGGGGGTGACGAGCAGTACTTC
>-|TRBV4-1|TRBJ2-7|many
CASSQGTPSSYEQYF
TGCGCCAGCAGCCAAGGGACTCCGAGCTCCTACGAGCAGTACTTC
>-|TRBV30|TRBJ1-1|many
CAWTNKPSRREAFF
TGTGCCTGGACTAACAAACCCAGTAGGAGGGAAGCTTTCTTT
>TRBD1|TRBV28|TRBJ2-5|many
CATRDREQETQYF
TGTGCCACTCGGGACAGGGAGCAAGAGACCCAGTACTTC
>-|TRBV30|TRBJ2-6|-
CAWYDQNSGANVLTF
TGTGCCTGGTACGATCAAAACTCTGGGGCCAACGTCCTGACTTTC
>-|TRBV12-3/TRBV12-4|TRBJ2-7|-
CASSPGQDTYEQYF
TGTGCCAGCAGCCCGGGGCAGGATACCTACGAGCAGTACTTC
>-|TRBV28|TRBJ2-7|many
CASSLSRGREQYF
TGTGCCAGCAGTTTAAGCCGCGGCCGAGAGCAGTACTTC
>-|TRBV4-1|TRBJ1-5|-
CASSQREAGNQPQHF
TGCGCCAGCAGCCAGAGGGAAGCGGGCAATCAGCCCCAGCATTTT
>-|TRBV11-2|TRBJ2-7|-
CASSLDETTNSYEQYF
TGTGCCAGCAGCTTAGATGAGACTACCAACTCCTACGAGCAGTACTTC
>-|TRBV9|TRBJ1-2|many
CASSPRGSTYYGYTF
TGTGCCAGCAGCCCCCGGGGAAGTACTTACTATGGCTACACCTTC
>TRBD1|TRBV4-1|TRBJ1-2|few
CASAGGVERGYTF
TGCGCCAGCGCAGGGGGGGTTGAGCGTGGCTACACCTTC
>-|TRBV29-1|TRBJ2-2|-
CSAGPLNTGELFF
TGCAGCGCGGGACCGCTGAACACCGGGGAGCTGTTTTTT
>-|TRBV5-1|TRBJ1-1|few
CASSLGGQWEGNTEAFF
TGCGCCAGCAGCTTGGGGGGCCAGTGGGAAGGCAACACTGAAGCTTTCTTT
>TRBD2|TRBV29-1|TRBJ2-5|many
CSAAVAGGRETQYF
TGCAGCGCCGCTGTAGCGGGAGGGAGAGAGACCCAGTACTTC
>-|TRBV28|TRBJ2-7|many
CASSLSLGVSVADYEQYF
TGTGCCAGCAGTTTATCACTCGGAGTTAGCGTGGCAGACTACGAGCAGTACTTC
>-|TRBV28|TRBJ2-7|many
CASSITQGWYEQYF
TGTGCCAGCAGTATCACACAGGGATGGTACGAGCAGTACTTC
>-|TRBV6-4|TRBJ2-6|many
CASSPRTAVSGANVLTF
TGTGCCAGCAGTCCGCGGACGGCTGTCTCTGGGGCCAACGTCCTGACTTTC